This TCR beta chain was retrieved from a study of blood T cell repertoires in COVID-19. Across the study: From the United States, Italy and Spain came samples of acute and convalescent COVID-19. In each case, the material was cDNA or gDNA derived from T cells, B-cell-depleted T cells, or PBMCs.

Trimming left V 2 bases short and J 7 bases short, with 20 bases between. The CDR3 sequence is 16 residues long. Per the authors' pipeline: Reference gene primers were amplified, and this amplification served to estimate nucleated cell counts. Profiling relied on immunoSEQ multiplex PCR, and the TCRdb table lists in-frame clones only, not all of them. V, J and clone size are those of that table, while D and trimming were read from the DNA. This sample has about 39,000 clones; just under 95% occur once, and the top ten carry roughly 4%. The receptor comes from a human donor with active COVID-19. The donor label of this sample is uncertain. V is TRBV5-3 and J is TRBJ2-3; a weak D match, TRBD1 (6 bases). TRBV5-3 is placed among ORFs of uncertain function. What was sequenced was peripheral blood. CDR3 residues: CARSFEGHRERNTQYF. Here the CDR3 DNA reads TGTGCCAGAAGCTTCGAGGGACACAGGGAACGAAATACGCAGTATTTT.